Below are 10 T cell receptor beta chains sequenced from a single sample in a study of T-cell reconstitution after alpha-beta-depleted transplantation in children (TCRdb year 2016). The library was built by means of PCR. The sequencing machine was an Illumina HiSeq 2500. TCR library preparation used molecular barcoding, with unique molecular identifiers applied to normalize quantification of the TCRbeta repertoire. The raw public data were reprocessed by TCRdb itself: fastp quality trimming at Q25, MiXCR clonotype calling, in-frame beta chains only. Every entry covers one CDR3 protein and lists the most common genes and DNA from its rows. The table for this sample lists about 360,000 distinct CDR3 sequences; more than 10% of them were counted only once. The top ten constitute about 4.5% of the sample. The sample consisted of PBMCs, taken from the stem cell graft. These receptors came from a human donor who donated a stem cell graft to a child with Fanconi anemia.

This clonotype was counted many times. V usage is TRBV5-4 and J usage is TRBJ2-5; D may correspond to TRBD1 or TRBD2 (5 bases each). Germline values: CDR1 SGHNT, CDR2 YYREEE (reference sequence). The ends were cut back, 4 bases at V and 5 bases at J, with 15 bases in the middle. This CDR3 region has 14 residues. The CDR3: CASSTSWGRETQYF. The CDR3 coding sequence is TGTGCCAGCAGCACCTCTTGGGGACGGGAGACCCAGTACTTC. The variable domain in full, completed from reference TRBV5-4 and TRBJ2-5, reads ETGVTQSPTHLIKTRGQQVTLRCSSQSGHNTVSWYQQALGQGPQFIFQYYREEENGRGNFPPRFSGLQFPNYSSELNVNALELDDSALYLCASSTSWGRETQYFGPGTRLLVL.

In DNA form, the CDR3 reads TGTGCCAGCAGCTCGTCATACAGCGGTATGGTGCAGTACTTC. This translates into CASSSSYSGMVQYF. This chain joins TRBV7-1 and TRBJ2-7; D is perhaps TRBD2 (5 bases). TRBV7-1 falls under the ORF class, with uncertain function. The CDR3 extends over 14 amino acids. V was clipped by 3 bases and J by 9 bases, with 18 bases between them.

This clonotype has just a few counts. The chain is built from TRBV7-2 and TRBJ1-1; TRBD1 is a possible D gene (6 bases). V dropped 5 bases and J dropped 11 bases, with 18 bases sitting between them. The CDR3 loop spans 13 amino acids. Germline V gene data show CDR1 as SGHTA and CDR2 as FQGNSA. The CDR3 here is CASSARTEGSAFF. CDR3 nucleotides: TGTGCCAGCAGCGCGCGGACAGAGGGTTCGGCTTTCTTT.

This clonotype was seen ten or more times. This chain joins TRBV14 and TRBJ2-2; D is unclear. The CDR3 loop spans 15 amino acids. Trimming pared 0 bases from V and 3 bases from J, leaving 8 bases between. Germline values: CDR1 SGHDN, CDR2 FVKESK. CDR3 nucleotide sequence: TGTGCCAGCAGCCAAGATCGCTTCTACACCGGGGAGCTGTTTTTT. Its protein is CASSQDRFYTGELFF.

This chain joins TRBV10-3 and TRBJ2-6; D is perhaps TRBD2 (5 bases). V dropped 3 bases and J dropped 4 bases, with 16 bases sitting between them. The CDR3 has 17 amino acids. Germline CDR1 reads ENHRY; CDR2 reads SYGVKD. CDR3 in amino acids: CAISDGMLGTGANVLTF. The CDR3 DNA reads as TGTGCCATCAGTGACGGGATGTTGGGAACCGGGGCCAACGTCCTGACTTTC.

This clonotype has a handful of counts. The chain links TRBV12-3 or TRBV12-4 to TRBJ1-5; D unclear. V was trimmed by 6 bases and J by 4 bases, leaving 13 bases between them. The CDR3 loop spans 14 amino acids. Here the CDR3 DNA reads TGTGCCAGCAGGGCTACTGGAGGGAATCAGCCCCAGCATTTT. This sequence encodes CASRATGGNQPQHF.

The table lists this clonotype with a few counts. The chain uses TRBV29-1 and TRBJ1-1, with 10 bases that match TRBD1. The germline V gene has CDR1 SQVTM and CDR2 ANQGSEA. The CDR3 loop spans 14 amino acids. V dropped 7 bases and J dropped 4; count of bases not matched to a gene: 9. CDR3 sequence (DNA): TGCAGCGGAAGACAGGGGGCTGGCGTCACTGAAGCTTTCTTT. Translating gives CSGRQGAGVTEAFF.

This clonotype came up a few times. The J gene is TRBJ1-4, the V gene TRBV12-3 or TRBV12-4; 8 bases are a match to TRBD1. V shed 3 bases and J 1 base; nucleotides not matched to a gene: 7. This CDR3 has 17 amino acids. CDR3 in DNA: TGTGCCAGCAGTTTGGGCCAGGGGACAGGAACTAATGAAAAACTGTTTTTT. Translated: CASSLGQGTGTNEKLFF.

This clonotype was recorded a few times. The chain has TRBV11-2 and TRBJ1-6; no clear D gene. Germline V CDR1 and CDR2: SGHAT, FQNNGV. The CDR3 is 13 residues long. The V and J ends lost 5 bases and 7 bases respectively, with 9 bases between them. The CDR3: CASSAGQNSPLHF. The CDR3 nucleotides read TGTGCCAGCAGCGCAGGTCAGAATTCACCCCTCCACTTT.

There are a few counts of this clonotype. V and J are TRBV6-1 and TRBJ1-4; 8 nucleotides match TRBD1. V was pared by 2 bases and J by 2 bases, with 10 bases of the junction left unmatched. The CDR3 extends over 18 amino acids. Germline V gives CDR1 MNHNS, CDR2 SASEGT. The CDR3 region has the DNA TGTGCCAGCAGTGAAATGGCAGGGGGCGTCCATACTAATGAAAAACTGTTTTTT. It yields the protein CASSEMAGGVHTNEKLFF.